This is a list of T cell receptor beta chains from one sample in a study of T cells in Graves' hyperthyroidism and ophthalmopathy. One entry per CDR3 protein results from TCRdb running MiXCR on the multiplex PCR reads. This table holds 500,000 to 700,000 distinct CDR3 sequences, approximately 15% found once. The sequenced sample was blood. The receptor source for this set is a woman in her late teens or twenties with Graves' hyperthyroidism. CDR3s include the opening cysteine and the closing phenylalanine or tryptophan. A D gene is named only where the DNA matches it firmly. The listing skips clone size in some rows; elsewhere it reads once, few, many or a size class.

>TRBV27|-|many|TRBJ1-2
CASSFAGNYGYTF
>TRBV3-1|-|many|TRBJ1-1
CASSQKGMNTEAFF
>TRBV12-3/TRBV12-4|-|-|TRBJ1-4
CASSSQGRTNEKLFF
>TRBV6-1|-|-|TRBJ1-3
CASSSDSPASGNTIYF
>TRBV7-9|-|few|TRBJ1-3
CASSLGGLVGNTIYF
>TRBV4-3|TRBD1|few|TRBJ1-2
CASSQDLGTASYTF
>TRBV5-6|TRBD1|many|TRBJ1-1
CASSFEGAYGLNTEAFF
>TRBV20-1|TRBD2|-|TRBJ2-3
CSARRLAGGLDTQYF
>TRBV28|-|many|TRBJ2-3
CASSLWRRGMGDTQYF
>TRBV7-9|TRBD1|many|TRBJ2-7
CASSSDRGPSYEQYF
>TRBV12-3/TRBV12-4|-|few|TRBJ1-2
CASSYELNGYTF
>TRBV6-5|TRBD1|-|TRBJ2-7
CASSYSPGQGIYEQYF
>TRBV27|TRBD2|-|TRBJ2-1
CAIAAGDSYNEQFF
>TRBV19|-|many|TRBJ1-1
CASSTVWGGRTEAFF
>TRBV15|-|many|TRBJ1-2
CATSRDKVLGGYTF
>TRBV5-1|TRBD1|few|TRBJ1-4
CASSLTGTGNEKLFF
>TRBV6-1|-|-|TRBJ2-3
CASSLRSMSSTDTQYF